One sample yielded the 5 T cell receptor beta chains listed below, sequenced in a study of CD8+ T cells in alopecia areata. A sort of pooled cutaneous lymph node cells used CD4, CD8alpha, NKG2D, NKG2ACE and other stains. Following extraction, RNA underwent reverse transcription to cDNA, which served as the sequencing template. Here immunoSEQ multiplex PCR was the method, and the copy in TCRdb shows in-frame clones only, minus some. The sample yields more than 250,000 clones, without any singletons. The source material was CD4+ T cells sorted from a lymph node. The source is a C3H/HeJ mouse with alopecia areata. As its MHC haplotype, the strain has H2-k.

A few counts support this clone. Gene labels here are mouse ones. Sequencing ends 3 residues short of the CDR3 end; the germline J gene provides the rest. The sample holds other DNA sequences that translate to the same CDR3. The chain carries TRBV13-1 and TRBJ1-6; weak D call: TRBD1 (5 bases). TRBJ1-6 is placed among ORFs of uncertain function. The germline V gene has CDR1 NSHNY and CDR2 SYGAGN. This CDR3 is built from 15 residues. The V and J ends lost 0 bases and 4 bases respectively, with 8 bases between them. CDR3 DNA, as far as it was read: TGTGCCAGCAGTGATGGGACAACTTATAATTCGCCC. This gives the protein CASSDGTTYNSP. The entire CDR3 is CASSDGTTYNSPLYF.

This clone has a handful of counts. Any gene name here is a mouse gene name. The sequence runs out 4 residues before the end of the CDR3; the remainder is reconstructed from the germline J gene. This sequence joins TRBV13-2 and TRBJ2-1; 8 bases are a match to TRBD1. V lost 2 bases, J lost 0 bases, and 4 bases stayed unmatched. From germline, CDR1 is NNHNN and CDR2 SYGAGS (reference sequence). The CDR3 has 16 residues. The CDR3 DNA, read in part, is TGTGCCAGCGGTGAGAGGGACAGGAGTAACTATGCT. It specifies CASGERDRSNYA. Given in full, the CDR3 is CASGERDRSNYAEQFF.

This clone was observed a handful of times. Mouse gene names apply. The read comes to an end 3 residues before the CDR3 does, leaving the germline J gene to fill in the end. V usage is TRBV1 and J usage is TRBJ1-6; 8 bases line up with TRBD1. TRBJ1-6 is treated as an ORF (open reading frame) with a function not yet certain. The CDR3 is made up of 16 amino acids. V dropped 0 bases and J dropped 5; count of bases not matched to a gene: 3. Germline V gene sequence: CDR1 NSQYPW, CDR2 LRSPGD (reference sequence). CDR3 sequence reads: CTCSADDRGNNSPLYF. The DNA read from the CDR3 is TGCACCTGCAGTGCAGATGACAGGGGAAATAATTCGCCC.

Worth noting for this clone: Gene names follow the mouse nomenclature. The read falls 4 residues short of the CDR3 end, and the missing part is taken from the germline J gene. The chain employs TRBV19 and TRBJ2-1; 7 bases align to TRBD1. V shed 7 bases, J shed 4 bases, and the junction held 8 bases outside the gene matches. This CDR3 region has 14 residues. Per germline, CDR1 FNHDT and CDR2 SITEND (reference sequence). Incomplete CDR3 DNA: TGTGCCAGCCGGCGGCGGGACAGATATGCT. Translated, it gives CASRRRDRYA. The entire CDR3 protein is CASRRRDRYAEQFF. The whole variable domain, remainder taken from reference TRBV19 and TRBJ2-1, is GGIITQTPKFLIGQEGQKLTLKCQQNFNHDTMYWYRQDSGKGLRLIYYSITENDLQKGDLSEGYDASREKKSSFSLTVTSAQKNEMAVFLCASRRRDRYAEQFFGPGTRLTVL.

With regard to this clone: Gene names are the mouse ones. Read data end 3 residues before the CDR3 end; the end is taken from the germline J gene. The chain links TRBV13-1 to TRBJ1-6, with TRBD1 as a possible D gene (6 bases). TRBJ1-6 is placed among ORFs of uncertain function. Germline V gene sequence: CDR1 NSHNY, CDR2 SYGAGN. The germline V and J ends were trimmed by 7 bases and 7 bases, with 9 bases remaining between them. The CDR3 runs 12 residues. The covered CDR3 bases are TGTGCCAGCCACAGGGTGAATTCGCCC. Its translation is CASHRVNSP. In full, the CDR3 reads CASHRVNSPLYF.